This entry concerns a single TCR beta chain. The antigen is undetermined. Deletions cut 4 bases from V and 0 bases from J, with 7 bases between. CDR1 and CDR2 from the germline V gene are ENHRY and SYGVKD. The CDR3 length is 14 residues. Measured with immunoSEQ multiplex PCR; TCRdb has only the in-frame clones, and not every one. The table shows 20,000 to 25,000 clones, with 84% occurring only once. This record belongs to a study of T cells in narcolepsy. Regarding the study as a whole: HCRT-specific and TRIB2-specific autoreactive clonotypes appeared among same-patient CSF and blood CD4+ clonotypes. Autoreactive clonotypes reportedly recurred in blood of same and different patients, not controls.

The TCR comes from a human donor with narcolepsy. The genes are TRBV10-3 and TRBJ1-5; D is unclear. The specimen sequenced was CD45RA- memory CD4+ T cells from PBMCs. The CDR3 DNA reads TGTGCCATCAGTGCGGATTATAGCAATCAGCCCCAGCATTTT. It is translated as CAISADYSNQPQHF.